This TCR beta chain originates from a study of tissue T cells after allogeneic stem cell transplantation. J was trimmed by 4 bases and V by 2 bases; bases with no gene match: 6. Germline values: CDR1 KGHTA, CDR2 FRNEEI. The CDR3 extends over 16 amino acids. This clone has only a few counts. The target antigen is unknown. Gene names are the mouse ones. The missing CDR3 end, 1 residue past where the read stops, is filled in from the germline J gene. Specified time point: mouse harvest day 7 after allogeneic transplant. Mouse grafts combined 10^7 T-cell-depleted bone marrow cells with 10^6 splenic CD5+ T cells. Mice had MHC-mismatched B6 into BALB/c GVHD, sampled day 7 or 14. The protocol was immunoSEQ multiplex PCR, while the TCRdb copy is restricted to in-frame clones and leaves out a portion. The sample yields a few thousand clones, 40% to 60% seen once. Findings of the study overall: Motif-based clustering found tissue-specific repertoire signatures shared across patients, though few clones were shared. Tissue-detected TCR repertoire was only partly captured by blood and spleen T cells.

This TCR was sampled from a female BALB/c mouse given C57BL/6 T cells with graft-versus-host disease after an allogeneic hematopoietic cell transplant. The sequencing sample was made of gut tissue. The V and J genes are TRBV24 and TRBJ1-1; 11 positions match TRBD1. The CDR3 region is CASSLPPGTGGTEVFF. The covered CDR3 bases are TGTGCCAGCAGTCTGCCCCCCGGGACAGGGGGCACAGAAGTCTTC.